This TCR beta chain comes out of a study of blood T cell repertoires in COVID-19. The wider study: Researchers got acute and convalescent COVID-19 samples from the United States, Italy and Spain. PBMCs, B-cell-depleted T cells, or T cells were the source of the cDNA or gDNA that made up the material.

The count of this clone is one. At the DNA level, this CDR3 is encoded by other sequences in the same sample as well. The V gene end was trimmed by 0 bases and the J gene end by 3 bases; junction bases not matched to a gene: 0. CDR1 SGHRS and CDR2 YFSETQ come from the germline V gene. The CDR3 consists of 15 residues. Original analysis: Reference gene primer amplification yielded estimated nucleated cell counts. Sequencing used immunoSEQ multiplex PCR; TCRdb keeps in-frame clones, though not all of them. That table supplies the V and J calls and clone size; D and trimming were determined from the DNA. Of tens of thousands of clones listed, roughly 90% are singletons.

This receptor was taken from a man aged 55 to 70 with active or convalescent COVID-19. The sample taken for sequencing was peripheral blood. The chain is built from TRBV5-1 and TRBJ2-1; 10 nucleotides match TRBD2. The CDR3 bases are TGCGCCAGCAGCTTGGGACTAGCGGGCTACAATGAGCAGTTCTTC. Translation gives CASSLGLAGYNEQFF.